These 19 T cell receptor beta chains were all obtained from the same sample, sequenced in a study of regulatory T cells in long-lasting Graves disease. Time point indicated: newly diagnosed GD, antithyroid drugs for less than 3 months. RNA isolated from PBMCs was used to make the TCR library. iRepertoire HTBI primers and Arm-PCR of CDR3 regions built TCR beta libraries. TCRdb redid the calling of the multiplex PCR reads with MiXCR, one entry per CDR3 protein. The profile shows 400,000 to 650,000 distinct CDR3 sequences, 16% of them singletons. The same sample was also used in a study of T cells in Graves' hyperthyroidism and ophthalmopathy.

Specimen: peripheral blood mononuclear cells (PBMCs), collected at new diagnosis, from a patient treated with antithyroid drugs. Receptor source: a middle-aged woman with Graves disease.

In this sample, this clonotype turned up a few times. The chain uses TRBV19 and TRBJ2-1; no clear D gene. The CDR3 has 15 amino acids. V was clipped by 1 base and J by 3 bases, with 10 bases between them. CDR1 LNHDA and CDR2 SQIVND come from the germline V gene (reference sequence). This CDR3 is CASSIVASDYNEQFF. In DNA form, the CDR3 reads TGTGCCAGTAGTATAGTAGCTTCGGACTACAATGAGCAGTTCTTC.

The chain has TRBV12-5 and TRBJ2-2; no reliable D call. There are 15 residues in the CDR3. Germline V gene data show CDR1 as LGHNT and CDR2 as FRNRAP. Between the trimmed V and J ends, which lost 3 bases and 3 bases, there was a span of 11 bases. CDR3 loop: CASGLWVVHTGELFF. CDR3 in DNA: TGTGCTAGTGGTTTATGGGTAGTCCACACCGGGGAGCTGTTTTTT.

This clonotype has at least ten counts. V and J are TRBV7-2 and TRBJ2-5; D is uncertain. Trimming removed 5 bases at V and 5 bases at J, with 12 bases between. Germline V gives CDR1 SGHTA, CDR2 FQGNSA. The CDR3 loop spans 13 amino acids. The CDR3 sequence: CASSPPPSETQYF. The DNA of the CDR3 is TGTGCCAGCAGCCCACCCCCTTCCGAGACCCAGTACTTC.

The chain has TRBV3-1 and TRBJ1-1; D call uncertain. V lost 0 bases, J lost 11 bases, and 16 bases lay in between. Germline CDR1 reads LGHDT; CDR2 reads YNNKEL (reference sequence). The CDR3 is 14 amino acids. CDR3 protein: CASSQDSGSSKAFF. The CDR3 DNA follows: TGTGCCAGCAGCCAAGATTCTGGTTCGTCTAAGGCTTTCTTT.

CDR3 amino acids: CASSTLASSYNEQFF. In nucleotides, the CDR3 is TGTGCCAGCAGCACCTTAGCGTCCTCCTACAATGAGCAGTTCTTC. V usage is TRBV5-5 and J usage is TRBJ2-1; D perhaps matches TRBD2 (5 bases). The ends were cut back, 4 bases at V and 0 bases at J, with 11 bases in the middle. The CDR3 consists of 15 residues. Germline lookup yields CDR1 SGHKS and CDR2 YYEKEE (reference sequence).

The chain has TRBV5-1 and TRBJ1-1, with D possibly TRBD1 on 6 matching bases. CDR3 length: 16 amino acids. The V gene lost 4 bases and the J gene lost 0 bases, with 16 bases spanning the gap. Germline CDR1 and CDR2: SGHRS and YFSETQ. The CDR3 region has the DNA TGCGCCAGCAGCGGGGGGCAGGTTAACATGAACACTGAAGCTTTCTTT. Translated, it gives CASSGGQVNMNTEAFF.

The chain has TRBV12-3 or TRBV12-4 and TRBJ2-7; 16 bases are a match to TRBD2. The J segment lost 1 base and the V segment lost 8 bases, leaving 2 bases of the junction unmatched. The CDR3 consists of 15 residues. For the CDR3, the DNA is TGTGCCAGCGGGACTAGCGGGGGGGTTTCCTACGAGCAGTACTTC. It is translated as CASGTSGGVSYEQYF.

This clonotype came up a few times. This chain uses TRBV18 with TRBJ1-1; D uncertain. This CDR3 is built from 12 residues. The germline CDR1 and CDR2 sequences are KGHSH and LQKENI. Trimming took 3 bases from V and 2 from J, leaving 4 bases between them. The DNA for the CDR3 is TGTGCCAGCTCACCGGACAACACTGAAGCTTTCTTT. This codes for CASSPDNTEAFF.

At least ten counts were recorded for this clonotype. The chain employs TRBV7-9 and TRBJ2-7; D is unresolved. V was shortened by 3 bases and J by 2 bases, with 14 bases between the two germline ends. The germline V gene has CDR1 SEHNR and CDR2 FQNEAQ (reference sequence). The CDR3 runs to 15 residues. CDR3 bases: TGTGCCAGCAGCTTCTGGCGGATGGGTACCTACGAGCAGTACTTC. Amino acid sequence: CASSFWRMGTYEQYF.

At least ten counts were recorded for this clonotype. This sequence joins TRBV5-8 and TRBJ1-2; D is unresolved. V lost 5 bases, J lost 3 bases, and 11 bases lay in between. Germline V gene sequence: CDR1 SGHTS, CDR2 YDEGEE. The CDR3 is made up of 13 amino acids. The CDR3 region has the DNA TGTGCCAGCAGGGCAGGCGGCGACTATGGCTACACCTTC. This gives the protein CASRAGGDYGYTF.

On this clonotype itself: The junction departs from germline at one end; a sequencing error may be responsible. The V gene is TRBV19, the J gene TRBJ1-5; D unresolved. Germline lookup yields CDR1 LNHDA and CDR2 SQIVND (reference sequence). This CDR3 spans 13 amino acids. CDR3 amino acids: CAGSDDSNQPQHF. DNA of the CDR3: TGTGCCGGTAGTGATGATAGCAATCAGCCCCAGCATTTT. Filled out from reference TRBV19 and TRBJ1-5, the complete variable domain reads DGGITQSPKYLFRKEGQNVTLSCEQNLNHDAMYWYRQDPGQGLRLIYYSQIVNDFQKGDIAEGYSVSREKKESFPLTVTSAQKNPTAFYLCAGSDDSNQPQHFGDGTRLSIL.

In its sample, this clonotype was seen many times. The chain has TRBV20-1 and TRBJ2-5, with D unresolved. Germline values: CDR1 DFQATT, CDR2 SNEGSKA (reference sequence). This CDR3 spans 10 amino acids. V was shortened by 0 bases and J by 9 bases, with 5 bases between the two germline ends. The CDR3 coding sequence is TGCAGTGCTAGAGATCAAGCCCAGTACTTC. Encoded protein: CSARDQAQYF.

There are a few counts of this clonotype. V gene TRBV3-1 combines with J gene TRBJ2-5, with D unclear. The closer fit of TRBJ2-4 to the DNA end suggests the J call may be wrong. This CDR3 region has 19 residues. The germline V gene has CDR1 LGHDT and CDR2 YNNKEL (reference sequence). DNA of the CDR3: TGTGCCAGCAGCCAGGCAACACCACGGGTCCGGCTCCCACTGAGCATTCAGTACTTC. Translation: CASSQATPRVRLPLSIQYF.

This clonotype was seen at least ten times. The genes are TRBV30 and TRBJ2-5, with 13 bases that match TRBD2. The germline V gene has CDR1 GTSNPN and CDR2 SVGIG (reference sequence). V shed 5 bases, J shed 3 bases, and the junction held 6 bases outside the gene matches. This CDR3 has 15 amino acids. CDR3 sequence (DNA): TGTGCCTGGTCGAGACTAGCGGGGGGCGAAGAGACCCAGTACTTC. Translated, it gives CAWSRLAGGEETQYF.

This clonotype was recorded once. A much larger clone sits a single nucleotide away, making a read error possible. Since the CDR3 does not end with the conserved phenylalanine or tryptophan, this likely comes from a read error. The V call is TRBV30, the J call TRBJ1-2, with TRBD1 matching over 9 bases. The V gene end was trimmed by 4 bases and the J gene end by 7 bases; junction bases not matched to a gene: 7. CDR3 length: 13 residues. Germline CDR1 reads GTSNPN; CDR2 reads SVGIG (reference sequence). CDR3 nucleotides: TGTGCCTGGATTCCGGGACAGGGTGTTGGCTACACCTCC. This codes for CAWIPGQGVGYTS.

V gene TRBV2 combines with J gene TRBJ2-5, with TRBD2 matching 8 bases. The V gene's germline CDR1 is SNHLY and CDR2 FYNNEI. CDR3 length: 17 residues. V lost 6 bases to trimming and J lost 0 bases; unmatched junction nucleotides: 12. Here the CDR3 DNA reads TGTGCCAGCAGGTTAAAACGGGGGGGCCTTCACCAAGAGACCCAGTACTTC. Protein product: CASRLKRGGLHQETQYF. The variable domain in full, with the rest retrieved from reference TRBV2 and TRBJ2-5, is EPEVTQTPSHQVTQMGQEVILRCVPISNHLYFYWYRQILGQKVEFLVSFYNNEISEKSEIFDDQFSVERPDGSNFTLKIRSTKLEDSAMYFCASRLKRGGLHQETQYFGPGTRLLVL.

CDR3 region: CASSVWDTRNYGYTF. CDR3 coding DNA: TGTGCCAGCAGCGTATGGGACACCCGAAACTATGGCTACACCTTC. The chain links TRBV9 to TRBJ1-2; tentative D call: TRBD1 (6 bases). This CDR3 spans 15 amino acids. Trimming removed 1 base at V and 2 bases at J, with 12 bases between. Germline CDR1 is SGDLS and CDR2 is YYNGEE.

This clonotype occurred a few times. This chain joins TRBV28 and TRBJ1-2; TRBD1 aligns across 12 bases. CDR1 is MDHEN, CDR2 SYDVKM, per germline. Trimming cost V 5 bases and J 6 bases; bases outside gene matches: 10. The CDR3 runs 16 residues. Written as DNA, the CDR3 is TGTGCCAGCAGTGAACCTACCGGGACAGGGGGCGATGGCTACACCTTC. It is translated as CASSEPTGTGGDGYTF.

The V and J genes are TRBV2 and TRBJ2-4; possibly TRBD2 for D (6 bases). Germline V gene lookup returns CDR1 SNHLY and CDR2 FYNNEI. The CDR3 loop spans 15 amino acids. Trimming shortened V by 3 bases and J by 0 bases, and 9 bases separated the two germline ends. The chain's CDR3 is CASSDGGIAKNIQYF. CDR3 in DNA: TGTGCCAGCAGTGACGGGGGTATAGCCAAAAACATTCAGTACTTC.